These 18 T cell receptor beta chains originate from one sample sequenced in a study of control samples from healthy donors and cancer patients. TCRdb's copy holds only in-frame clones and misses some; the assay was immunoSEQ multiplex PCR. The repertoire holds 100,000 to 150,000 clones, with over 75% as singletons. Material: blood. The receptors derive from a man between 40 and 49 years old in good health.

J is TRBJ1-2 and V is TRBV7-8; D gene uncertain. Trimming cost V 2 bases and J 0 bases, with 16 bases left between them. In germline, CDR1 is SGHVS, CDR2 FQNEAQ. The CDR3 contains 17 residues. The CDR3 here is CASSLFRADTTNYGYTF. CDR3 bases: TGTGCCAGCAGCTTATTCCGTGCAGACACAACTAACTATGGCTACACCTTC.

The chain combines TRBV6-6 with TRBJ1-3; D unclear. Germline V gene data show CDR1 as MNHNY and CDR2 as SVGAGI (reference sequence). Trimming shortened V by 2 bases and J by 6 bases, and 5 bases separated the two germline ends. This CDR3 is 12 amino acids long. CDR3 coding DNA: TGTGCCAGCAGTTACGGGGAAAACACCATATATTTT. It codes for CASSYGENTIYF.

The CDR3 DNA reads TGTGCCAGTCTCCGGGGGCTGCAGGCTGGAAACACCATATATTTT. Translating it yields CASLRGLQAGNTIYF. The V gene is TRBV2, the J gene TRBJ1-3, with D perhaps matching TRBD1 (6 bases). The germline V gene encodes CDR1 SNHLY and CDR2 FYNNEI. The CDR3 has 15 residues. Trimming cost V 9 bases and J 2 bases, with 17 bases left between them. Together with reference TRBV2 and TRBJ1-3, the CDR3 gives the full variable domain: EPEVTQTPSHQVTQMGQEVILRCVPISNHLYFYWYRQILGQKVEFLVSFYNNEISEKSEIFDDQFSVERPDGSNFTLKIRSTKLEDSAMYFCASLRGLQAGNTIYFGEGSWLTVV.

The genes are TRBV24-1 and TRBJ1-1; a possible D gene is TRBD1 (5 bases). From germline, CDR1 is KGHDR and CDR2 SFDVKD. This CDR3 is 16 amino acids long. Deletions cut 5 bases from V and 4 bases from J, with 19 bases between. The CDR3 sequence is CATSGPRGQGGTEAFF. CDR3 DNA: TGTGCCACCAGTGGCCCGAGAGGGCAGGGCGGCACTGAAGCTTTCTTT.

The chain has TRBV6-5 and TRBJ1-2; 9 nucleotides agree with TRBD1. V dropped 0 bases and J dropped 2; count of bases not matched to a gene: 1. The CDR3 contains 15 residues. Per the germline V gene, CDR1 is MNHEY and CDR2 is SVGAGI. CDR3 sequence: CASSYSGTGNYGYTF. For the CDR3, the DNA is TGTGCCAGCAGTTACTCGGGGACAGGGAACTATGGCTACACCTTC.

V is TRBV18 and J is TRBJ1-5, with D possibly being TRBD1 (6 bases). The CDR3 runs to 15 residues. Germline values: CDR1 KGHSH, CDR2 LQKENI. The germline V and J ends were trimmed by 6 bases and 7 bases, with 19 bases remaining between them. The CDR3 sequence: CASSLTTGPGQPQHF. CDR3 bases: TGTGCCAGCTCGCTGACTACAGGGCCGGGGCAGCCCCAGCATTTT.

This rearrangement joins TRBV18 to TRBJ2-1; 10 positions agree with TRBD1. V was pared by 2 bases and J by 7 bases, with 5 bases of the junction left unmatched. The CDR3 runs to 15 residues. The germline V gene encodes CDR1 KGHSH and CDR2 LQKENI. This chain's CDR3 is CASSPAGTGDNEQFF. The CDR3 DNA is TGTGCCAGCTCACCAGCCGGGACAGGGGATAATGAGCAGTTCTTC.

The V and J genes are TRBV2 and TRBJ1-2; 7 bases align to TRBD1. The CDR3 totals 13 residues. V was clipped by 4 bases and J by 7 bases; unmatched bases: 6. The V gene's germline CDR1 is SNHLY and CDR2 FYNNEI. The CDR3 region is CASSVNRGGGYTF. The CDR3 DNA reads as TGTGCCAGCAGTGTAAACAGGGGAGGTGGCTACACCTTC.

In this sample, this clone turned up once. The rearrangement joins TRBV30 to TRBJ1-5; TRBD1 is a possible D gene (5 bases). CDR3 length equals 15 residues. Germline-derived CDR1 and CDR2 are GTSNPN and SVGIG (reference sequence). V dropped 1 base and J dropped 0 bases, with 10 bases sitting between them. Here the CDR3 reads CAWSAPGLSNQPQHF. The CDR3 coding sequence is TGTGCCTGGAGTGCCCCGGGGCTTAGCAATCAGCCCCAGCATTTT.

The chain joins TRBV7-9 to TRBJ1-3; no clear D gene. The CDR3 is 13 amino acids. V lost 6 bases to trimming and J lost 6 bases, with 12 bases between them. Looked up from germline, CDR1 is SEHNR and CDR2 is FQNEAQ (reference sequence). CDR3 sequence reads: CASSTPGENTIYF. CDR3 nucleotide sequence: TGTGCCAGCAGTACCCCTGGGGAAAACACCATATATTTT.

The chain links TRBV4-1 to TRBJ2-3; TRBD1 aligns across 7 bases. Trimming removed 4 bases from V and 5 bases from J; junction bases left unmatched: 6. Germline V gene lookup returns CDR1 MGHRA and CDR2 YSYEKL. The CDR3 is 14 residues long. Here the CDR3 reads CASSPDRVVDTQYF. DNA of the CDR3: TGCGCCAGCAGCCCAGACAGGGTGGTAGATACGCAGTATTTT.

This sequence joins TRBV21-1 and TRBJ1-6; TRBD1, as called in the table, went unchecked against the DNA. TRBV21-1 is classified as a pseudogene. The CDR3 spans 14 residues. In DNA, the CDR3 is TGTGCCAGTACCAGGACAGGGAGGGGCTCACCCCTCCACTTT. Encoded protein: CASTRTGRGSPLHF.

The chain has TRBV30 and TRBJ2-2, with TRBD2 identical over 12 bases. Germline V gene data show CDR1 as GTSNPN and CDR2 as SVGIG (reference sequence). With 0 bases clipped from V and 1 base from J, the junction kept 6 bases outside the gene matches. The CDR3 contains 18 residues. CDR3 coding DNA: TGTGCCTGGAGTGTACTAGCGGGGGGTAGTAGGAACACCGGGGAGCTGTTTTTT. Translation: CAWSVLAGGSRNTGELFF. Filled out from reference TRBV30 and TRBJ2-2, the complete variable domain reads SQTIHQWPATLVQPVGSPLSLECTVEGTSNPNLYWYRQAAGRGLQLLFYSVGIGQISSEVPQNLSASRPQDRQFILSSKKLLLSDSGFYLCAWSVLAGGSRNTGELFFGEGSRLTVL.

The CDR3 sequence is CASSFGRRKNTEAFF. Here the CDR3 DNA reads TGTGCCAGCAGCTTTGGGCGTAGGAAGAACACTGAAGCTTTCTTT. The rearrangement links TRBV12-1 to TRBJ1-1. TRBV12-1 is listed as a pseudogene. The CDR3 length is 15 residues.

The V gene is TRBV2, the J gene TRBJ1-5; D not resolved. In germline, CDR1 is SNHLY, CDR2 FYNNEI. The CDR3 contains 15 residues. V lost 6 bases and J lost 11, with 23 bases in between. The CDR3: CASSQLQTRRGAQHF. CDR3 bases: TGTGCCAGCAGCCAGCTTCAGACTCGTCGGGGAGCCCAGCATTTT.

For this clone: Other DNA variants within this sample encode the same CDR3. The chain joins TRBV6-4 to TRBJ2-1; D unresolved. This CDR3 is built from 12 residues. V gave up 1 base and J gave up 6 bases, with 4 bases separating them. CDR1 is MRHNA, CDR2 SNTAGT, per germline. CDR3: CASSDWSNEQFF. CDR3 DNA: TGTGCCAGCAGTGACTGGAGCAATGAGCAGTTCTTC.

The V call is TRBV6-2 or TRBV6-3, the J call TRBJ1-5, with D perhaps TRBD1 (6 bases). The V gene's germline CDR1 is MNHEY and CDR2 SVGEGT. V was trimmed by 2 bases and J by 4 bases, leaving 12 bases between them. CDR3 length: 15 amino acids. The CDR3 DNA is TGTGCCAGCAGTTACGCGCAGGGGACAAATCAGCCCCAGCATTTT. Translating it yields CASSYAQGTNQPQHF.

The CDR3 reads CASSPRVAGAHYGYTF. The CDR3, as DNA: TGTGCCAGCAGCCCTAGAGTGGCAGGGGCGCACTATGGCTACACCTTC. The V call is TRBV9, the J call TRBJ1-2; the D gene is possibly TRBD1 (6 bases). CDR1 is SGDLS and CDR2 is YYNGEE in the germline V gene. Trimming stripped 4 bases from V and 3 bases from J, with 19 bases between. This CDR3 is 16 amino acids long.